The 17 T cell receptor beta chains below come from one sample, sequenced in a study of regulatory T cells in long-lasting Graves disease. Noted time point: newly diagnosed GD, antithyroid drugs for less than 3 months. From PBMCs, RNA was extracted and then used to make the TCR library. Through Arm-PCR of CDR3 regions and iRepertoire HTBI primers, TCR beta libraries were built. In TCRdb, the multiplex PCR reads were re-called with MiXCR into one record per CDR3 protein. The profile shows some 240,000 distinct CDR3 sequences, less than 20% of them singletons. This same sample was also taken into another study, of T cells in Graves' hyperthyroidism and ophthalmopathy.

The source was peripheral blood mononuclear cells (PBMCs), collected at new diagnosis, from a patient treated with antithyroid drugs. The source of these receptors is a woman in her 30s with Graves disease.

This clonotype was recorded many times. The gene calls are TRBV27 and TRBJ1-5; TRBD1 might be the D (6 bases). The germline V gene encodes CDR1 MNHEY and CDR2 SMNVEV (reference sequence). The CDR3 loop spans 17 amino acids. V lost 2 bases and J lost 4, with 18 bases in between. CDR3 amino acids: CASSLGAPGVRNQPQHF. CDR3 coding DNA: TGTGCCAGCAGTTTAGGTGCTCCAGGGGTGAGGAATCAGCCCCAGCATTTT.

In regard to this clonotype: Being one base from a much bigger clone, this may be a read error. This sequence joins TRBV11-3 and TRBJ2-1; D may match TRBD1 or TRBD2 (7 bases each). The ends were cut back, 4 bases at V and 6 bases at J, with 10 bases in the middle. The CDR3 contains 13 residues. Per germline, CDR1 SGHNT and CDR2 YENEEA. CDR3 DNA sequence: TGTGCCAGCAGCTCAGGGGGGGCCAATGAGCAGTTCTTC. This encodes CASSSGGANEQFF.

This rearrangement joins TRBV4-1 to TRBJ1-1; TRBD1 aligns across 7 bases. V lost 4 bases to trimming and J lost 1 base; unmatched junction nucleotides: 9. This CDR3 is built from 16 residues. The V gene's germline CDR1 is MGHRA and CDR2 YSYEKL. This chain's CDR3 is CASSPSTGISNTEAFF. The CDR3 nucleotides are TGCGCCAGCAGCCCATCGACAGGGATATCGAACACTGAAGCTTTCTTT.

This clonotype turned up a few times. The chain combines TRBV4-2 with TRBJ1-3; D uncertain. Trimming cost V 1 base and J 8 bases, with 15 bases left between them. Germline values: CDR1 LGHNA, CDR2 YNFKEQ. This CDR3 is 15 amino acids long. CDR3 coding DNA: TGTGCCAGCAGCCAAGGGGGAGGTGAATTATACACCATATATTTT. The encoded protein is CASSQGGGELYTIYF.

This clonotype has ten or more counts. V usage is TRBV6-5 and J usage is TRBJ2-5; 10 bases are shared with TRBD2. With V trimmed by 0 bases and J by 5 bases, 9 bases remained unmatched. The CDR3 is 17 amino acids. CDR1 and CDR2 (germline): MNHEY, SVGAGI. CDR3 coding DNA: TGTGCCAGCAGTTACTCGAGGGTACTAGCGGGATTGGAGACCCAGTACTTC. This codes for CASSYSRVLAGLETQYF.

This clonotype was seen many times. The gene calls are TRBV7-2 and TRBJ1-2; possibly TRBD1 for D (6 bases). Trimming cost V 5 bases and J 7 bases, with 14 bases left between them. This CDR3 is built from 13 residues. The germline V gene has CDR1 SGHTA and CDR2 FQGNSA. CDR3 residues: CASSPGVLGGYTF. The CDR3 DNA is TGTGCCAGCAGCCCAGGGGTATTGGGTGGCTACACCTTC.

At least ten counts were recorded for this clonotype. The CDR3 sequence: CASSPSGGFDGYTF. CDR3 sequence (DNA): TGTGCCAGCTCACCCTCCGGAGGGTTCGATGGCTACACCTTC. The rearrangement uses TRBV18 and TRBJ1-2; D not resolved. Germline V gene sequence: CDR1 KGHSH, CDR2 LQKENI. The CDR3 loop spans 14 amino acids. V lost 3 bases to trimming and J lost 6 bases, with 14 bases between them.

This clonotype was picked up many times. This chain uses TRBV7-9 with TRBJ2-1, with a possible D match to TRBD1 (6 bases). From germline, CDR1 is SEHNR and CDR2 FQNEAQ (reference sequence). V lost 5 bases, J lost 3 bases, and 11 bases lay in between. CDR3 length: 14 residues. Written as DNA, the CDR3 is TGTGCCAGCAGCCCCTGGGACAACTACAATGAGCAGTTCTTC. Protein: CASSPWDNYNEQFF.

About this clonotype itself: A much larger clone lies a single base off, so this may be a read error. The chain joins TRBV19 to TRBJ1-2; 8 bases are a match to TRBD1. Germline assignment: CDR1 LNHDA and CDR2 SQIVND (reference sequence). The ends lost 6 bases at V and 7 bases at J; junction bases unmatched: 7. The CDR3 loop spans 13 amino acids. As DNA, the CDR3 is TGTGCCAGTAGACAGGGGGGGTCGGGTGGCTACACCTTC. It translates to CASRQGGSGGYTF.

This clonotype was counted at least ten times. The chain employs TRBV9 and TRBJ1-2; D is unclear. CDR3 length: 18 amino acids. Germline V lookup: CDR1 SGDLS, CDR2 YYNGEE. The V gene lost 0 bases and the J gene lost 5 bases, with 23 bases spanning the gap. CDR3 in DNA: TGTGCCAGCAGCGTAGGTCGGAGGGCGGCCACATCTGGGTATGGCTACACCTTC. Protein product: CASSVGRRAATSGYGYTF.

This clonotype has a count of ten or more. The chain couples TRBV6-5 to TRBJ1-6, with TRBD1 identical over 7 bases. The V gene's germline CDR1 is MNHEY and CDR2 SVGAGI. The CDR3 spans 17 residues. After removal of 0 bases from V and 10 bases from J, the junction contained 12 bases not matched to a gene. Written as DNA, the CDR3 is TGTGCCAGCAGTTACTCGAGTCCTGGGCAGGGGGGCTCACCCCTCCACTTT. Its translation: CASSYSSPGQGGSPLHF.

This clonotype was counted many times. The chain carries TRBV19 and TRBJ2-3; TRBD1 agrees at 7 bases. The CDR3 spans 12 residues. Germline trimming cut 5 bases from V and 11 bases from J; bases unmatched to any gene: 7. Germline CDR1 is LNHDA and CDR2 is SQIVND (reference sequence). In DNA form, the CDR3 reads TGTGCCAGTAGTCCCGACAGGGTGAGGCAGTATTTT. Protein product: CASSPDRVRQYF.

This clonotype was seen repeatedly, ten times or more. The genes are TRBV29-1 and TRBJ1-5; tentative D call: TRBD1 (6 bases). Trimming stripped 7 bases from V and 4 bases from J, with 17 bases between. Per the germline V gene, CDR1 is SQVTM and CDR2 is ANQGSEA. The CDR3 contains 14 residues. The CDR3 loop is CSGKHPGTNQPQHF. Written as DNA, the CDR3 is TGCAGCGGGAAGCACCCGGGGACAAATCAGCCCCAGCATTTT.

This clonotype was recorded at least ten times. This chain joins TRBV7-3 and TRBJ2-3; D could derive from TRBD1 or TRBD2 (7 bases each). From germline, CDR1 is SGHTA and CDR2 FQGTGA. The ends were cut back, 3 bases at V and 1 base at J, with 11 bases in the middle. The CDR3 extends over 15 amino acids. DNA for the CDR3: TGTGCCAGCAGCTTCAGGGGGGGGGGCACAGATACGCAGTATTTT. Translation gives CASSFRGGGTDTQYF.

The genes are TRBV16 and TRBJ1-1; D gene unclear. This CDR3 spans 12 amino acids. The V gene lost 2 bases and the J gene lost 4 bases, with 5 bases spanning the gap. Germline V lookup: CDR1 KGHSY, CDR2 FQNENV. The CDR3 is CASSQVSTEAFF. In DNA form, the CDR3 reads TGTGCCAGCAGCCAAGTTAGCACTGAAGCTTTCTTT. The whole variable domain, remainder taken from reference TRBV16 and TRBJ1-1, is GEEVAQTPKHLVRGEGQKAKLYCAPIKGHSYVFWYQQVLKNEFKFLISFQNENVFDETGMPKERFSAKCLPNSPCSLEIQATKLEDSAVYFCASSQVSTEAFFGQGTRLTVV.

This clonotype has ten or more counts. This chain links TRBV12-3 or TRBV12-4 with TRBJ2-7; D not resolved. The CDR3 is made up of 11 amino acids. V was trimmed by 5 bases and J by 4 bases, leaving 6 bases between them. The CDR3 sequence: CASSEGYEQYF. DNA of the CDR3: TGTGCCAGCAGTGAAGGGTACGAGCAGTACTTC.

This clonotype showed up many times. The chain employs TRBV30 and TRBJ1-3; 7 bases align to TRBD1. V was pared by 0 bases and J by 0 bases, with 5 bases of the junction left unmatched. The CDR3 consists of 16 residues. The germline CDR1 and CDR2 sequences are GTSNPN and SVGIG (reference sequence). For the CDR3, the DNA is TGTGCCTGGAGTGTAAGCAGGGGGGTCTCTGGAAACACCATATATTTT. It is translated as CAWSVSRGVSGNTIYF. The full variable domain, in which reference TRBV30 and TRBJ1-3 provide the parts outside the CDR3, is SQTIHQWPATLVQPVGSPLSLECTVEGTSNPNLYWYRQAAGRGLQLLFYSVGIGQISSEVPQNLSASRPQDRQFILSSKKLLLSDSGFYLCAWSVSRGVSGNTIYFGEGSWLTVV.